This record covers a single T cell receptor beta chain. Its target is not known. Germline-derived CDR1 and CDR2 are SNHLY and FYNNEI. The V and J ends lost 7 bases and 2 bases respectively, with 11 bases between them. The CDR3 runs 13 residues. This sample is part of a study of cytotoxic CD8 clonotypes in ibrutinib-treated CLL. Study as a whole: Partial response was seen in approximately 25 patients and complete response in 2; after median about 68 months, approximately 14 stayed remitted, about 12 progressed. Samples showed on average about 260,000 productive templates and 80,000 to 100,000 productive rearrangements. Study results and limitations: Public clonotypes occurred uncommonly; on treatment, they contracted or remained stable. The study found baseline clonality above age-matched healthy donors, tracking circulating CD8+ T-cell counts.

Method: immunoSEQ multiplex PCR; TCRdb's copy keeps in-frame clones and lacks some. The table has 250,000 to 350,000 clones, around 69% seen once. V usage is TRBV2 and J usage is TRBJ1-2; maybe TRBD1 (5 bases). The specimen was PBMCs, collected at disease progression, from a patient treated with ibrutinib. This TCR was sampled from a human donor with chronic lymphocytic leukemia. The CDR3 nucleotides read TGTGCCAGCATCCAGGGCGCAAACTATGGCTACACCTTC. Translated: CASIQGANYGYTF.